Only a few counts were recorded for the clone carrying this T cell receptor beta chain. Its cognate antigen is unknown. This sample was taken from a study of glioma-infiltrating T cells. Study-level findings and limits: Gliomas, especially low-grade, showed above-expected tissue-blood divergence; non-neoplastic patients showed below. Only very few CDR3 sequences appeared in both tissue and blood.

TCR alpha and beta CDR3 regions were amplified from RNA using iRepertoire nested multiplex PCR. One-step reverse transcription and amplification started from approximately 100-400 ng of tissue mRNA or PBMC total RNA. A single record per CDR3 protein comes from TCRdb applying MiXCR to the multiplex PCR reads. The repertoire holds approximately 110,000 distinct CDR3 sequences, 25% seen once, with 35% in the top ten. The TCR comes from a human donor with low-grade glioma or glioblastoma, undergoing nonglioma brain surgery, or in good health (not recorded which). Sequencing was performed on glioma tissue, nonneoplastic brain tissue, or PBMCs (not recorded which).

CDR3 loop: CASSRDRLAHEQYF. The CDR3 region has the DNA TGTGCCAGTAGTAGAGATAGATTGGCCCACGAGCAGTACTTC. This chain links TRBV19 with TRBJ2-7; D not certain. This CDR3 region has 14 residues. Between the trimmed V and J ends, which lost 4 bases and 5 bases, there was a span of 15 bases. Per germline, CDR1 LNHDA and CDR2 SQIVND (reference sequence).